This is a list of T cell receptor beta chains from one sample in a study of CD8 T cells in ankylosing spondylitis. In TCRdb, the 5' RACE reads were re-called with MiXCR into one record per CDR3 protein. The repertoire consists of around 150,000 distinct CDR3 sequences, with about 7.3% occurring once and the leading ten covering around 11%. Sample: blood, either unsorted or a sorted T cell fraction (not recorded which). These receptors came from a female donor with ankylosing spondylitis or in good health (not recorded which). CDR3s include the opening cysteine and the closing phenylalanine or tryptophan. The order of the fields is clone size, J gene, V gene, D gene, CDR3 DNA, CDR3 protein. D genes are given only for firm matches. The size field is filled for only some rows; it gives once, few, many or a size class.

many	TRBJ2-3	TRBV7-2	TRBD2	TGTGCCAGCAGCTCTACCCCGGGGGGGCCGGTCGATACGCAGTATTTT	CASSSTPGGPVDTQYF
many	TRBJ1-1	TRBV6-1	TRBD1	TGTGCCAGCAGGGAGGGGGCGTATACTGAAGCTTTCTTT	CASREGAYTEAFF
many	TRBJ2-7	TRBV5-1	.	TGCGCCAGCAGCCCGAACTCCGGACAGTATGCCTACGAGCAGTACTTC	CASSPNSGQYAYEQYF
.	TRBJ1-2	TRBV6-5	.	TGTGCCAGCAGTTACCTCGGCACCTCTGGTGGCTACACCTTC	CASSYLGTSGGYTF
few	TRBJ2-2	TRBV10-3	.	TGTGCCAGCCTGAGGGACGGGAGCACCGGGGAGCTGTTTTTT	CASLRDGSTGELFF
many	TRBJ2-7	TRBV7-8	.	TGTGCCAGCAGCCCCCCCCGGACAGCTAGGTACGAGCAGTACTTC	CASSPPRTARYEQYF
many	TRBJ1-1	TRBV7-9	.	TGTGCCAGCAGATTTACGGCTGGGAACACTGAAGCTTTCTTT	CASRFTAGNTEAFF
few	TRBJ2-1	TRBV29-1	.	TGCAGCGTTGAGGGGGTGCGGGGCCAAGGGGACAATGAGCAGTTCTTC	CSVEGVRGQGDNEQFF
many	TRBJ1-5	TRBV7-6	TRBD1	TGTGCCAGCAGCTTAGGGACAGGGGAAAGTCAGCCCCAGCATTTT	CASSLGTGESQPQHF
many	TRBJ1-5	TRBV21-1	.	TGTGCCAGCAGCAAAGTGGGGGAGGGGGTGGGCAATCAGCCCCAGCATTTT	CASSKVGEGVGNQPQHF
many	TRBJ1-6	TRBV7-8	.	TGTGCCAGCAGCTTGGACCCACGGAGGAATTCACCCCTCCACTTT	CASSLDPRRNSPLHF
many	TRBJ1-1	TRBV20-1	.	TGCAGTGCTAGCCGGGGCCCCATGAACACTGAAGCTTTCTTT	CSASRGPMNTEAFF
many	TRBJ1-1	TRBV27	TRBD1	TGTGCCAGCAGTTTAAGGACAGGGGCGGCTGAAGCTTTCTTT	CASSLRTGAAEAFF
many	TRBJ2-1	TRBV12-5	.	TGTGCTAGTGGCCACAATAATGAGCAGTTCTTC	CASGHNNEQFF
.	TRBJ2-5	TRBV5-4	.	TGTGCCAGCAGCAACCCTAGCCGCCAAGAGACCCAGTACTTC	CASSNPSRQETQYF
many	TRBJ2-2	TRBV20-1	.	TGCAGTGCCAAGGGGGGGAATACCGGGGAGCTGTTTTTT	CSAKGGNTGELFF
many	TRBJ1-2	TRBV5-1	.	TGCGCCAGCAGCTTGGGGGGATCGGAGTATGGCTACACCTTC	CASSLGGSEYGYTF
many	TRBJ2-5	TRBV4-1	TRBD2	TGCGCCAGCAGCGTGGGGATAGCGGGGGTGGAGACCCAGTACTTC	CASSVGIAGVETQYF
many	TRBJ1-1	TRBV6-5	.	TGTGCCAGCAGTTATTTGGGCAGGGCGGGCACTGAAGCTTTCTTT	CASSYLGRAGTEAFF
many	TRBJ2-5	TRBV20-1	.	TGCAGTGCTAGAGAAGGCGGGGCTCTCCAAGAGACCCAGTACTTC	CSAREGGALQETQYF
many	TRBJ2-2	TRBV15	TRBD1	TGTGCCACCAGCAGAGGTGGGACAGGGCCCACCGGGGAGCTGTTTTTT	CATSRGGTGPTGELFF
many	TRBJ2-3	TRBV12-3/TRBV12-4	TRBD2	TGTGCCAGCAAGGCGGGACTAGCAAGAGATACGCAGTATTTT	CASKAGLARDTQYF